The clone carrying this T cell receptor (beta chain) was counted ten times or more. The antigen is unknown. This sample stems from a study of identical twins. Study outcomes and limitations: Modelling underestimated the level of out-of-frame TCR alpha sharing observed in monozygotic twins.

V lost 4 bases and J 4 bases, leaving 15 bases between the germline ends. The CDR3 extends over 14 amino acids. From germline, CDR1 is SGHRS and CDR2 YFSETQ. Every one of the donors was a healthy Caucasian. TCRdb analysed the 5' RACE reads with MiXCR anew, one entry per CDR3 protein. Of a few hundred thousand distinct CDR3 sequences listed, just under 10% were seen once; the top ten hold around 3.1%. Separately, the same data were catalogued under a study of yellow fever vaccine responses in identical twins.

Sequencing was performed on PBMCs. The J gene is TRBJ2-7, the V gene TRBV5-1; D is unclear. This receptor was taken from a woman aged 18-29 years in good health. The CDR3 protein is CASSPSIGGYEQYF. CDR3 sequence (DNA): TGCGCCAGCAGCCCGTCAATCGGCGGATACGAGCAGTACTTC.